The rows below give T cell receptor beta chains drawn from one sample of a study of T cell repertoires in cytomegalovirus infection. TCRdb re-analysed the reads in MiXCR, keeping a single row per CDR3 protein. The data hold about 280,000 distinct CDR3 sequences, with about 20% observed a single time. Which antigens these TCRs recognize remains unknown. The sample in question was cultured PBMCs, obtained from culture after CMV antigen stimulation. These receptors were obtained from a human donor in good health (CMV status not recorded). Some clones in this sample may be carry-over from other donors' samples. CDR3s include the opening cysteine and the closing phenylalanine or tryptophan. The order of the fields is CDR3 protein, J gene, clone size, V gene. Size values are once, few and many counts, or a class for expanded clones, and some rows have none.

CSAERADTQYF	TRBJ2-3	once	TRBV20-1
CASSPSWGAYGYTF	TRBJ1-2	few	TRBV7-2
CASSVGQYSNQPQHF	TRBJ1-5	.	TRBV19
CASSPLLSTDTQYF	TRBJ2-3	.	TRBV12-3/TRBV12-4
CASSLAGGGGDTQYF	TRBJ2-3	.	TRBV11-2
CASSEPQRPGTAFF	TRBJ2-1	few	TRBV2
CASSLGQTRLAGNEQYF	TRBJ2-7	.	TRBV5-6
CASSLTSGRRETQYF	TRBJ2-5	many	TRBV7-2
CASSIGTVTYNEQFF	TRBJ2-1	.	TRBV28
CASSTTGLIGYTF	TRBJ1-2	many	TRBV12-3/TRBV12-4
CASSLRTNTEAFF	TRBJ1-1	.	TRBV28
CASSFQGRTGELFF	TRBJ2-2	.	TRBV7-9
CASSLIGYNNEKLFF	TRBJ1-4	many	TRBV27
CASSFGDMDRDTIYF	TRBJ1-3	many	TRBV12-3/TRBV12-4
CATSSPRLETQYF	TRBJ2-5	few	TRBV15
CASRDGLAGISQYF	TRBJ2-5	few	TRBV6-1
CASSLGAVEKLFF	TRBJ1-4	.	TRBV7-9
CASVKQGGSYNEQFF	TRBJ2-1	.	TRBV6-2/TRBV6-3
CASSIRLAVDTGELFF	TRBJ2-2	.	TRBV19
CAISEWTGKNEKLFF	TRBJ1-4	.	TRBV10-3
CASSAYSSGTYEQYF	TRBJ2-7	few	TRBV7-2
CASSNPTGFSSGSYNEQFF	TRBJ2-1	.	TRBV12-3/TRBV12-4
CASSERPNRRSEQFF	TRBJ2-1	.	TRBV6-1
CASSRLRAYNEQFF	TRBJ2-1	.	TRBV3-1
CASSLVFPEKLFF	TRBJ1-4	many	TRBV7-2
CSVSIAGVGNEQFF	TRBJ2-1	few	TRBV29-1
CASSSGQGRENSPLHF	TRBJ1-6	.	TRBV9
CASSRGSRVQPQHF	TRBJ1-5	few	TRBV19
CASSLLAANTGELFF	TRBJ2-2	many	TRBV7-2
CASTSSGRVGEQFF	TRBJ2-1	.	TRBV6-6
CASSLLSSIVGNEQFF	TRBJ2-1	many	TRBV7-2
CASTSGGSDTYEQYF	TRBJ2-7	.	TRBV28
CATSDPKTGGTDTQYF	TRBJ2-3	once	TRBV24-1
CASSFWGQGAHDYGYTF	TRBJ1-2	many	TRBV5-6
CASSRQTGGGSPLHF	TRBJ1-6	many	TRBV7-2
CASSLSRNNEQFF	TRBJ2-1	many	TRBV7-2
CSARSRGVSYTDTQYF	TRBJ2-3	.	TRBV20-1
CASSSGGGNQPQHF	TRBJ1-5	many	TRBV18
CASSPAESYGYTF	TRBJ1-2	.	TRBV7-2
CAKTVLRLGSAGDATGELFF	TRBJ2-2	.	TRBV19
CASSQGQGLSYNEQFF	TRBJ2-1	few	TRBV4-1
CATSDPETWADTQYF	TRBJ2-3	few	TRBV24-1
CASSHTGLEPFLAKNIQYF	TRBJ2-4	.	TRBV7-9
CATSRDQQGGNQPQHF	TRBJ1-5	few	TRBV15
CASSFTGVSGNTIYF	TRBJ1-3	.	TRBV12-3/TRBV12-4
CASAGGNTGELFF	TRBJ2-2	.	TRBV7-7
CSAPDRDWSNSPLHF	TRBJ1-6	.	TRBV20-1
CASSLTWEFSETQYF	TRBJ2-5	many	TRBV7-6
CASSLVSSGETQYF	TRBJ2-5	many	TRBV7-6